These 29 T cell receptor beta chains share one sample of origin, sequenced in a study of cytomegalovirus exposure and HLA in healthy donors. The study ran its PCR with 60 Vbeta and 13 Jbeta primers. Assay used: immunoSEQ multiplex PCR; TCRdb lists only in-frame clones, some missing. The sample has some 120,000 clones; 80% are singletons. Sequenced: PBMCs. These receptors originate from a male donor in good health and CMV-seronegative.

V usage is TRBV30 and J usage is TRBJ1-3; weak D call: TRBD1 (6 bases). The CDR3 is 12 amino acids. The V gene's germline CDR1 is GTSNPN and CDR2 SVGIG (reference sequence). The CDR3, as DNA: TGTGCAGGGGGGGCGGCAGGAAACACCATATATTTT. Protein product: CAGGAAGNTIYF.

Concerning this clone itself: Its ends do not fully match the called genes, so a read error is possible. The CDR3 here is CSSSFGGASYEQYF. DNA for the CDR3: TGTTCCAGCAGCTTTGGCGGAGCCTCCTACGAGCAGTACTTC. This rearrangement joins TRBV7-9 to TRBJ2-7; the D is unclear. The CDR3 is 14 amino acids. Germline CDR1 and CDR2: SEHNR and FQNEAQ (reference sequence).

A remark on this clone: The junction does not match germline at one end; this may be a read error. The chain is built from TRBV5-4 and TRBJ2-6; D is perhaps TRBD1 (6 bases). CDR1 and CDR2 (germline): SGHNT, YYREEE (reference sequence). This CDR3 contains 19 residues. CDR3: CASSLSPPGHGSGANGLTF. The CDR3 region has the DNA TGTGCCAGCAGCTTGTCCCCGCCGGGACACGGCTCTGGGGCCAACGGCCTGACTTTC.

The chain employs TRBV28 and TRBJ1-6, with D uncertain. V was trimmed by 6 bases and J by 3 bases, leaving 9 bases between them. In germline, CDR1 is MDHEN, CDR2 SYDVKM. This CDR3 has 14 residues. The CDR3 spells CASRARFYNSPLHF. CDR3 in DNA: TGTGCCAGCAGGGCTAGATTCTATAATTCACCCCTCCACTTT.

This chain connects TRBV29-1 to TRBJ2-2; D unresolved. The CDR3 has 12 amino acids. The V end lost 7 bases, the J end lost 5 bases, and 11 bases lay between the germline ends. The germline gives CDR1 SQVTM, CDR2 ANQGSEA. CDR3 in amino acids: CSGNERTGELFF. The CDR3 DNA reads TGCAGCGGTAATGAGAGGACCGGGGAGCTGTTTTTT.

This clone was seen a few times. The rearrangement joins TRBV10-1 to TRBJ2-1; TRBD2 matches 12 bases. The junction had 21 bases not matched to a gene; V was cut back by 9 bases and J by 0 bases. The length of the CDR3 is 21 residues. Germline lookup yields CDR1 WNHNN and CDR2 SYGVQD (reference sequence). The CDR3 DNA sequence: TGCGCCAGACTGCCGCCAAAAGGACTAGCGGGGTTGGGGAGCTCCTACAATGAGCAGTTCTTC. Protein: CARLPPKGLAGLGSSYNEQFF.

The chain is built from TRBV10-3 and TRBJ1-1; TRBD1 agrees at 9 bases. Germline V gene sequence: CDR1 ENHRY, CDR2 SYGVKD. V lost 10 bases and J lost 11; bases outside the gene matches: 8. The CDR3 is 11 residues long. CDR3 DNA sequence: TGTGCCAGCGGGACAGGGCTTTCGGCTTTCTTT. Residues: CASGTGLSAFF.

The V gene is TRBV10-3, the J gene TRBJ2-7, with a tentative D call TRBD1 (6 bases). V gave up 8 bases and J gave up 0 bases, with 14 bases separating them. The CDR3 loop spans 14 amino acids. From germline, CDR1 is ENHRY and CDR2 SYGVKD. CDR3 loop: CAIPGHTASYEQYF. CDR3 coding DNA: TGTGCCATCCCGGGACACACAGCCTCCTACGAGCAGTACTTC.

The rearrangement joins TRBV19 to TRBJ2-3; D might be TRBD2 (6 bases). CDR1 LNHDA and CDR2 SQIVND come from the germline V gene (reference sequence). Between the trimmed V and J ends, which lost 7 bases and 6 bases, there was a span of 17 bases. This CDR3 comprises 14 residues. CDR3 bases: TGTGCCAGTAATGCGGGGCTCCACTCGGATACGCAGTATTTT. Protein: CASNAGLHSDTQYF.

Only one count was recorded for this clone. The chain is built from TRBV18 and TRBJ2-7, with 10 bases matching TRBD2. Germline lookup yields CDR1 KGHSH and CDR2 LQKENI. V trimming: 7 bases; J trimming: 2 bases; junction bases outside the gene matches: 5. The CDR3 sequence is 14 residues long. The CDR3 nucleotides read TGTGCCAGCTACGAACTAGCGGGGACCTACGAGCAGTACTTC. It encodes CASYELAGTYEQYF.

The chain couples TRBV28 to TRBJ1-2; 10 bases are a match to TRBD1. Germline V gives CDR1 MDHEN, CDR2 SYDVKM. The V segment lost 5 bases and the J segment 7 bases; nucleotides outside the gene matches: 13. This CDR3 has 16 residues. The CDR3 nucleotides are TGTGCCAGCAGTGCGACCGGGACAGGGGCCCCGGGTGGCTACACCTTC. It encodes CASSATGTGAPGGYTF.

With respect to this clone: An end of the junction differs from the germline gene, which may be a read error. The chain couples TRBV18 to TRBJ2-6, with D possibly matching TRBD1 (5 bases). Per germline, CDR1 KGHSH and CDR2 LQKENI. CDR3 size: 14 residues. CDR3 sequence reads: CAPSPHSGANGLTF. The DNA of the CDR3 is TGTGCTCCTTCCCCCCACTCTGGGGCCAACGGCCTGACTTTC.

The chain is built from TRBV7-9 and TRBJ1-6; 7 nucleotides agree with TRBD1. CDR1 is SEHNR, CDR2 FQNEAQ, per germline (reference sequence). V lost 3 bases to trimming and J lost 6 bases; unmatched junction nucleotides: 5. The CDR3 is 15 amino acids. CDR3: CASSLGGTANSPLHF. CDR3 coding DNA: TGTGCCAGCAGCTTGGGCGGGACAGCTAATTCACCCCTCCACTTT.

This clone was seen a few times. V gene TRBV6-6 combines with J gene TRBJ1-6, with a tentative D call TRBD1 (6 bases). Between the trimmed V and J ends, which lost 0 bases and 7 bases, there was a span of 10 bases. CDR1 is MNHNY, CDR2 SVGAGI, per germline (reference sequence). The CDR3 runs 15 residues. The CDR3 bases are TGTGCCAGCAGTTACTCGTCAGGGGTCAATTCACCCCTCCACTTT. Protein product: CASSYSSGVNSPLHF.

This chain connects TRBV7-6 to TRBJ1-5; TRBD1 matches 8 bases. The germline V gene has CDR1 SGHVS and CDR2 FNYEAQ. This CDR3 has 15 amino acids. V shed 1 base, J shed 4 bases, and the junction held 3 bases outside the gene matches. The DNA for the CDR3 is TGTGCCAGCAGCTTAGAGGACAGGGCAAATCAGCCCCAGCATTTT. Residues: CASSLEDRANQPQHF.

CDR3 sequence (DNA): TGTGCCAGCAGCGTAGGGGAGAGGTACGAGCAGTACTTC. It specifies CASSVGERYEQYF. The chain combines TRBV9 with TRBJ2-7, with TRBD2 as a possible D gene (5 bases). CDR1 is SGDLS, CDR2 YYNGEE, per germline. The CDR3 extends over 13 amino acids. The V end was cut by 0 bases, the J end by 4 bases, with 8 bases between.

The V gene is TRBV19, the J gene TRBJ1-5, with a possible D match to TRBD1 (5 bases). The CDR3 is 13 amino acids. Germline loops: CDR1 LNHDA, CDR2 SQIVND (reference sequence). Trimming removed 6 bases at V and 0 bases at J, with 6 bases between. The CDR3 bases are TGTGCCAGTAGCAGGGATAGCAATCAGCCCCAGCATTTT. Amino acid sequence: CASSRDSNQPQHF.

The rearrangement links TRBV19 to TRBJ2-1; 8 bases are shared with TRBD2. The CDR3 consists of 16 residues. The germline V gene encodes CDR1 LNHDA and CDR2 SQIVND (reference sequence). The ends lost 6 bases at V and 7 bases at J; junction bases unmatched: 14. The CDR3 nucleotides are TGTGCCAGTAGGGGGACTAGGAAAGTTTTTGGGAATGAGCAGTTCTTC. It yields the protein CASRGTRKVFGNEQFF.

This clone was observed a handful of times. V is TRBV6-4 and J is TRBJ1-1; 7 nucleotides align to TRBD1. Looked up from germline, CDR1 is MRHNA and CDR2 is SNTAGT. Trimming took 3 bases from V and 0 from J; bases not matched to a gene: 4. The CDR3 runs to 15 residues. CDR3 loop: CASSESGQLNTEAFF. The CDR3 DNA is TGTGCCAGCAGTGAATCGGGACAGCTGAACACTGAAGCTTTCTTT.

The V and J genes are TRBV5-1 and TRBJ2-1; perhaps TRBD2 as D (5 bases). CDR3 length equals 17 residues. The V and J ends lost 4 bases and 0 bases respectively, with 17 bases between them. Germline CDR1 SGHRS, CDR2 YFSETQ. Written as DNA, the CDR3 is TGCGCCAGCAGCCTGACTCAAACGGGGTACTCCTACAATGAGCAGTTCTTC. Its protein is CASSLTQTGYSYNEQFF.

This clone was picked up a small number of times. This chain's CDR3 is CATSNDRVVIQPQHF. The CDR3, as DNA: TGTGCCACCAGTAACGACAGGGTAGTTATTCAGCCCCAGCATTTT. The genes are TRBV15 and TRBJ1-5; 7 bases fit TRBD1. CDR3 length equals 15 residues. Germline lookup yields CDR1 LNHNV and CDR2 YYDKDF (reference sequence). The trim removed 6 bases at V and 6 bases at J, leaving 11 bases unmatched. Looking up the rest from reference TRBV15 and TRBJ1-5 gives the full variable domain: DAMVIQNPRYQVTQFGKPVTLSCSQTLNHNVMYWYQQKSSQAPKLLFHYYDKDFNNEADTPDNFQSRRPNTSFCFLDIRSPGLGDTAMYLCATSNDRVVIQPQHFGDGTRLSIL.

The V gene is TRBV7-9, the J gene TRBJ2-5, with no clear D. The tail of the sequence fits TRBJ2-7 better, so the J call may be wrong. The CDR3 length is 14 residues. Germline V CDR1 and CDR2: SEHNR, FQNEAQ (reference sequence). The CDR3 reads CASSIPGNPYEQYF. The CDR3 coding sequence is TGTGCCAGCAGCATCCCAGGAAATCCCTACGAGCAGTACTTC.

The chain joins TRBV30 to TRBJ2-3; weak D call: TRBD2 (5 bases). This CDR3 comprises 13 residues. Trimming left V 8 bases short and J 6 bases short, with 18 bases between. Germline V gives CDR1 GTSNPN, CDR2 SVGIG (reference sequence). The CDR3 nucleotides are TGTGCCCGAAGCTCGGGATACCTCGATACGCAGTATTTT. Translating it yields CARSSGYLDTQYF. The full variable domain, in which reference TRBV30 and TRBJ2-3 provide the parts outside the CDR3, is SQTIHQWPATLVQPVGSPLSLECTVEGTSNPNLYWYRQAAGRGLQLLFYSVGIGQISSEVPQNLSASRPQDRQFILSSKKLLLSDSGFYLCARSSGYLDTQYFGPGTRLTVL.

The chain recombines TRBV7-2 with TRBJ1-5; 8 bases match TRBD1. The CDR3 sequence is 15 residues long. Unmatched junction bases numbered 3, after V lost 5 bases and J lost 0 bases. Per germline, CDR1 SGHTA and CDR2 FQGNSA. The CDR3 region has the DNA TGTGCCAGCAGCCTCGGACAGGGTAGCAATCAGCCCCAGCATTTT. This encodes CASSLGQGSNQPQHF.

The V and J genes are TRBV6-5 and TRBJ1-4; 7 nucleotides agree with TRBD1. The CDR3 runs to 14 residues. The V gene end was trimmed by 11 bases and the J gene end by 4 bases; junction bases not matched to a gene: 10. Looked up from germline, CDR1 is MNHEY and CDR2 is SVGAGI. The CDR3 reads CASKRGQINEKLFF. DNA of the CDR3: TGTGCCTCCAAGAGGGGACAGATTAATGAAAAACTGTTTTTT.

The CDR3 sequence: CASSVGQGGNTEAFF. The CDR3 bases are TGTGCCAGCAGCGTAGGTCAGGGGGGGAACACTGAAGCTTTCTTT. This chain links TRBV9 with TRBJ1-1; 7 nucleotides agree with TRBD1. In germline, CDR1 is SGDLS, CDR2 YYNGEE. This CDR3 is built from 15 residues. V lost 0 bases to trimming and J lost 1 base; unmatched junction nucleotides: 3.

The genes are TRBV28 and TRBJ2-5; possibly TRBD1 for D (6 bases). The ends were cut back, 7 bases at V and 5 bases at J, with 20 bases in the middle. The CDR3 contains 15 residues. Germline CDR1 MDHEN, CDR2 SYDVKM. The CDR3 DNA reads TGTGCCAGCACTCTAGGGACAATCGAAGGGGAGACCCAGTACTTC. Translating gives CASTLGTIEGETQYF.

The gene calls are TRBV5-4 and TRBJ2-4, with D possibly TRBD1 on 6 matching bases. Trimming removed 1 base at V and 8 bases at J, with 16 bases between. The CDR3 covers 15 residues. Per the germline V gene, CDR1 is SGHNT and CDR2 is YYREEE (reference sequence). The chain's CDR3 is CASSLKGQPVDIQYF. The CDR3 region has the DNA TGTGCCAGCAGCTTGAAGGGACAACCAGTTGACATTCAGTACTTC.

The CDR3 DNA is TGTGCCACCAGCGGGGAAGGGGAGGGGGTCGGTGGCTACACCTTC. The encoded protein is CATSGEGEGVGGYTF. This rearrangement joins TRBV15 to TRBJ1-2, with D maybe TRBD1 (6 bases). The germline V and J ends were trimmed by 5 bases and 7 bases, with 20 bases remaining between them. From germline, CDR1 is LNHNV and CDR2 YYDKDF (reference sequence). The CDR3 length is 15 residues.